These 32 T cell receptor beta chains were sequenced from one sample in a study of T-cell memory formation after mild COVID-19. TCRdb passed the 5' RACE reads through MiXCR, listing each CDR3 protein once. This sample has 560,000 or so distinct CDR3 sequences, with around 15% found just once. Material for sequencing was PBMCs or a T cell subset sorted from them (not recorded which). The receptors stem from an adult woman who had mild COVID-19 (a few samples of this study predate the infection). Cell type and time point are not known.

V gene TRBV7-9 combines with J gene TRBJ2-7; no clear D. Looked up from germline, CDR1 is SEHNR and CDR2 is FQNEAQ (reference sequence). There are 15 residues in the CDR3. V was cut by 3 bases and J by 2 bases, with 14 bases left in between. CDR3 in amino acids: CASSLAPPVPYEQYF. The CDR3 DNA sequence: TGTGCCAGCAGCTTGGCCCCCCCGGTTCCCTACGAGCAGTACTTC.

The chain joins TRBV7-6 to TRBJ2-3; 10 positions agree with TRBD2. J lost 3 bases, V lost 5 bases, and 5 bases had no gene match. CDR3 length: 15 residues. Germline loops: CDR1 SGHVS, CDR2 FNYEAQ. The CDR3 nucleotides are TGTGCCAGCAGCCCGTGGACTAGCGGTACAGATACGCAGTATTTT. As protein: CASSPWTSGTDTQYF.

This clonotype appeared a few times. The chain joins TRBV12-3 or TRBV12-4 to TRBJ1-1, with 10 bases matching TRBD1. V lost 4 bases to trimming and J lost 7 bases; unmatched junction nucleotides: 6. This CDR3 region has 14 residues. In DNA, the CDR3 is TGTGCCAGCAGTTGGACAGGGGGACAGGGTGAAGCTTTCTTT. It yields the protein CASSWTGGQGEAFF.

The chain has TRBV7-9 and TRBJ1-2, with D maybe TRBD1 (6 bases). V was trimmed by 10 bases and J by 13 bases, leaving 25 bases between them. The CDR3 has 13 residues. Looked up from germline, CDR1 is SEHNR and CDR2 is FQNEAQ (reference sequence). CDR3 DNA: TGTGCCACCCCCGTCCCGGGGGCGTTGCTTTTCACCTTC. The encoded protein is CATPVPGALLFTF.

As DNA, the CDR3 is TGTGCCACCAGTGCTTTCGGGGGGAGCTACACCTTC. It specifies CATSAFGGSYTF. The chain couples TRBV24-1 to TRBJ1-2; D may be TRBD1 (5 bases). Germline CDR1 and CDR2: KGHDR and SFDVKD. The CDR3 runs 12 residues. V lost 5 bases, J lost 9 bases, and 12 bases lay in between.

The rearrangement joins TRBV30 to TRBJ1-1, with unresolved D. The CDR3 is made up of 13 amino acids. Germline CDR1 and CDR2: GTSNPN and SVGIG (reference sequence). The V and J ends lost 1 base and 4 bases respectively, with 10 bases between them. The CDR3 sequence is CAWSGSGSTEAFF. DNA of the CDR3: TGTGCCTGGAGTGGTTCGGGGAGCACTGAAGCTTTCTTT.

This clonotype has a count of ten or more. The V and J genes are TRBV6-2 or TRBV6-3 and TRBJ2-7; D is ambiguous. From germline, CDR1 is MNHEY and CDR2 SVGEGT. This CDR3 is built from 14 residues. V was shortened by 6 bases and J by 2 bases, with 14 bases between the two germline ends. The CDR3 sequence is CASRRKGFPYEQYF. The CDR3 nucleotides are TGTGCCAGCAGACGTAAGGGTTTCCCCTACGAGCAGTACTTC.

This clonotype appeared a few times. The rearrangement joins TRBV9 to TRBJ2-1; 9 nucleotides align to TRBD2. The CDR3 consists of 16 residues. The germline V gene encodes CDR1 SGDLS and CDR2 YYNGEE. V trimming: 0 bases; J trimming: 5 bases; junction bases outside the gene matches: 6. The CDR3 spells CASSVGGGRGNNEQFF. The CDR3 nucleotides read TGTGCCAGCAGCGTAGGCGGCGGGAGGGGGAACAATGAGCAGTTCTTC.

J is TRBJ2-7 and V is TRBV7-2; unclear D gene. In germline, CDR1 is SGHTA, CDR2 FQGNSA. The V and J ends lost 0 bases and 4 bases respectively, with 13 bases between them. CDR3 length: 15 residues. The CDR3 sequence is CASSLAPGVGYEQYF. The CDR3 DNA sequence: TGTGCCAGCAGCTTAGCACCCGGCGTGGGTTACGAGCAGTACTTC. The full variable domain, rest sourced from reference TRBV7-2 and TRBJ2-7, is GAGVSQSPSNKVTEKGKDVELRCDPISGHTALYWYRQSLGQGLEFLIYFQGNSAPDKSGLPSDRFSAERTGGSVSTLTIQRTQQEDSAVYLCASSLAPGVGYEQYFGPGTRLTVT.

This clonotype was counted between two and nine times. The chain links TRBV15 to TRBJ2-3; 13 positions match TRBD2. With 5 bases clipped from V and 6 bases from J, the junction kept 11 bases outside the gene matches. Germline V gene lookup returns CDR1 LNHNV and CDR2 YYDKDF (reference sequence). The CDR3 is 17 residues long. The CDR3 DNA is TGTGCCACCAGCTCAAGGACTAGCGGGAGTCCCCCGGATACGCAGTATTTT. Translating gives CATSSRTSGSPPDTQYF. Looking up the rest from reference TRBV15 and TRBJ2-3 gives the full variable domain: DAMVIQNPRYQVTQFGKPVTLSCSQTLNHNVMYWYQQKSSQAPKLLFHYYDKDFNNEADTPDNFQSRRPNTSFCFLDIRSPGLGDTAMYLCATSSRTSGSPPDTQYFGPGTRLTVL.

This chain connects TRBV7-9 to TRBJ2-1; 9 nucleotides line up with TRBD2. The germline V gene has CDR1 SEHNR and CDR2 FQNEAQ (reference sequence). J lost 4 bases, V lost 5 bases, and 15 bases had no gene match. This CDR3 region has 18 residues. CDR3 amino acids: CASSPRLAGIQDYNEQFF. The DNA for the CDR3 is TGTGCCAGCAGCCCGCGGCTAGCGGGAATTCAAGATTACAATGAGCAGTTCTTC.

J is TRBJ2-1 and V is TRBV19, with 9 bases identical to TRBD2. The germline gives CDR1 LNHDA, CDR2 SQIVND (reference sequence). The CDR3 is made up of 16 amino acids. Losses at the gene ends were 0 bases for V and 7 bases for J; bases not matched to a gene: 7. The CDR3 is CASSIDSGSTLNEQFF. CDR3 nucleotides: TGTGCCAGTAGTATAGATAGCGGGAGCACGCTGAATGAGCAGTTCTTC.

The chain joins TRBV7-8 to TRBJ2-1, with 7 bases lining up with TRBD2. The germline gives CDR1 SGHVS, CDR2 FQNEAQ. The CDR3 consists of 18 residues. V gave up 2 bases and J gave up 3 bases; unmatched junction bases: 13. For the CDR3, the DNA is TGTGCCAGCAGCTTAAGGCGAGTGGGAGGGGCGATCTACAATGAGCAGTTCTTC. The encoded protein is CASSLRRVGGAIYNEQFF.

The gene calls are TRBV11-2 and TRBJ1-6, with D possibly TRBD1 on 6 matching bases. In germline, CDR1 is SGHAT, CDR2 FQNNGV. V was trimmed by 1 base and J by 10 bases, leaving 11 bases between them. The CDR3 has 14 amino acids. The CDR3 region is CASSLGWGRSPLHF. Written as DNA, the CDR3 is TGTGCCAGCAGCTTAGGTTGGGGGCGGTCACCCCTCCACTTT.

The chain is built from TRBV29-1 and TRBJ2-3; no firm D call. Germline-derived CDR1 and CDR2 are SQVTM and ANQGSEA. The CDR3 is made up of 12 amino acids. V dropped 2 bases and J dropped 3 bases, with 6 bases sitting between them. CDR3 sequence (DNA): TGCAGCGTTGAACTAGGTACAGATACGCAGTATTTT. Its translation is CSVELGTDTQYF.

This sequence joins TRBV20-1 and TRBJ2-2, with TRBD2 matching over 9 bases. Germline trimming cut 4 bases from V and 6 bases from J; bases unmatched to any gene: 3. The CDR3 runs 13 residues. Germline loops: CDR1 DFQATT, CDR2 SNEGSKA (reference sequence). This CDR3 reads CSATQREAGELFF. The CDR3 region has the DNA TGCAGTGCTACCCAGCGGGAGGCCGGGGAGCTGTTTTTT.

This rearrangement joins TRBV5-1 to TRBJ2-1, with a possible D match to TRBD2 (5 bases). The CDR3 sequence is 14 residues long. V lost 4 bases and J 5 bases, leaving 13 bases between the germline ends. Germline CDR1 is SGHRS and CDR2 is YFSETQ. The CDR3 DNA sequence: TGCGCCAGCAGCCCGACAACTAGGGACAATGAGCAGTTCTTC. Translating it yields CASSPTTRDNEQFF.

The V gene is TRBV5-6, the J gene TRBJ2-2; 8 bases line up with TRBD2. From germline, CDR1 is SGHDT and CDR2 YYEEEE. CDR3 length equals 15 residues. V shed 1 base and J 6 bases; nucleotides not matched to a gene: 5. This CDR3 reads CASSLRTSRPGELFF. CDR3 nucleotides: TGTGCCAGCAGCTTGAGGACTAGCCGCCCCGGGGAGCTGTTTTTT.

The chain combines TRBV7-9 with TRBJ2-3, with unresolved D. The CDR3 has 15 amino acids. Germline V gene sequence: CDR1 SEHNR, CDR2 FQNEAQ (reference sequence). The ends were cut back, 5 bases at V and 9 bases at J, with 21 bases in the middle. The CDR3 spells CASSRIWVQNVTQYF. The CDR3 DNA sequence: TGTGCCAGCAGCCGGATCTGGGTCCAAAATGTAACGCAGTATTTT.

The sample holds many counts of this clonotype. The J gene is TRBJ1-1, the V gene TRBV11-1; D is possibly TRBD1 (5 bases). Germline-derived CDR1 and CDR2 are SGHAT and FQDESV (reference sequence). Trimming stripped 1 base from V and 5 bases from J, with 14 bases between. The CDR3 consists of 15 residues. The CDR3: CASSLGRQRGTEAFF. CDR3 DNA sequence: TGTGCCAGCAGCTTAGGACGTCAGAGGGGAACTGAAGCTTTCTTT.

V and J are TRBV4-3 and TRBJ1-1; D not resolved. The V gene lost 0 bases and the J gene lost 4 bases, with 9 bases spanning the gap. The germline V gene encodes CDR1 LGHNA and CDR2 YSLEER. There are 14 residues in the CDR3. Written as DNA, the CDR3 is TGCGCCAGCAGCCAAGACCCCCGGAGCACTGAAGCTTTCTTT. Translation: CASSQDPRSTEAFF.

This clonotype has a count of ten or more. The genes are TRBV7-8 and TRBJ2-1, with 13 bases matching TRBD2. Trimming took 1 base from V and 3 from J; bases not matched to a gene: 0. The germline V gene encodes CDR1 SGHVS and CDR2 FQNEAQ. This CDR3 is 16 amino acids long. CDR3 in amino acids: CASSLGTSGSYNEQFF. CDR3 in DNA: TGTGCCAGCAGCTTAGGGACTAGCGGGAGCTACAATGAGCAGTTCTTC. Full variable domain (remainder filled in from reference TRBV7-8 and TRBJ2-1): GAGVSQSPRYKVAKRGQDVALRCDPISGHVSLFWYQQALGQGPEFLTYFQNEAQLDKSGLPSDRFFAERPEGSVSTLKIQRTQQEDSAVYLCASSLGTSGSYNEQFFGPGTRLTVL.

This clonotype was seen a few times. The chain links TRBV4-1 to TRBJ2-7; the match to TRBD1 covers 7 bases. V lost 0 bases, J lost 2 bases, and 4 bases stayed unmatched. Germline CDR1 and CDR2: MGHRA and YSYEKL. This CDR3 has 15 amino acids. CDR3 nucleotides: TGCGCCAGCAGCCAAGATGGGGGACAGCCCTACGAGCAGTACTTC. Amino acids: CASSQDGGQPYEQYF.

This clonotype was counted only a few times. V gene TRBV15 combines with J gene TRBJ1-5; D unclear. The CDR3 spans 15 residues. Trimming stripped 0 bases from V and 4 bases from J, with 10 bases between. Germline assignment: CDR1 LNHNV and CDR2 YYDKDF (reference sequence). CDR3 region: CATSRDKFQNQPQHF. For the CDR3, the DNA is TGTGCCACCAGCAGAGATAAGTTTCAGAATCAGCCCCAGCATTTT.

This clonotype was detected many times. The chain employs TRBV11-2 and TRBJ2-1; D not resolved. CDR3 length: 14 residues. Germline loops: CDR1 SGHAT, CDR2 FQNNGV. Between the trimmed V and J ends, which lost 5 bases and 1 base, there was a span of 9 bases. CDR3 loop: CASSPQVSYNEQFF. Written as DNA, the CDR3 is TGTGCCAGCAGCCCTCAAGTGTCCTACAATGAGCAGTTCTTC.

This chain links TRBV5-1 with TRBJ2-5, with D tentatively TRBD2 (6 bases). Trimming shortened V by 3 bases and J by 6 bases, and 18 bases separated the two germline ends. There are 15 residues in the CDR3. The germline V gene has CDR1 SGHRS and CDR2 YFSETQ. The CDR3 loop is CASSYSRSGPKTQYF. The DNA of the CDR3 is TGCGCCAGCAGCTACTCGCGGAGCGGGCCGAAGACCCAGTACTTC.

The rearrangement uses TRBV20-1 and TRBJ2-7; TRBD2 matches 11 bases. V lost 6 bases to trimming and J lost 2 bases; unmatched junction nucleotides: 6. The CDR3 has 14 amino acids. Germline V lookup: CDR1 DFQATT, CDR2 SNEGSKA (reference sequence). The DNA for the CDR3 is TGCAGTGCCCTTACTAGCGGGAGCACCTACGAGCAGTACTTC. This gives the protein CSALTSGSTYEQYF.

This clonotype has just a few counts. This chain uses TRBV5-1 with TRBJ2-3; D gene unclear. CDR1 is SGHRS and CDR2 is YFSETQ in the germline V gene. The CDR3 is made up of 17 amino acids. The V end was cut by 0 bases, the J end by 3 bases, with 17 bases between. In DNA, the CDR3 is TGCGCCAGCAGCTTGGGGATCGTGCAAATGGAAACAGATACGCAGTATTTT. Protein sequence: CASSLGIVQMETDTQYF.

V gene TRBV5-5 combines with J gene TRBJ1-5; 7 bases map to TRBD1. J lost 12 bases, V lost 5 bases, and 11 bases had no gene match. The germline V gene has CDR1 SGHKS and CDR2 YYEKEE (reference sequence). This CDR3 spans 13 amino acids. As DNA, the CDR3 is TGTGCCAGCAGTCTGGGGTGGACAGGATTCCAGCATTTT. Its protein is CASSLGWTGFQHF.

This clonotype turned up a few times. The V gene is TRBV7-9, the J gene TRBJ2-3; TRBD2 agrees at 7 bases. Germline values: CDR1 SEHNR, CDR2 FQNEAQ (reference sequence). The CDR3 has 15 residues. Trimming cost V 6 bases and J 5 bases; bases outside gene matches: 11. The CDR3 nucleotides read TGTGCCAGCAGGTCGGGACTATCCGGCGGAGATACGCAGTATTTT. Protein sequence: CASRSGLSGGDTQYF. The full variable domain, rest sourced from reference TRBV7-9 and TRBJ2-3, is DTGVSQNPRHKITKRGQNVTFRCDPISEHNRLYWYRQTLGQGPEFLTYFQNEAQLEKSRLLSDRFSAERPKGSFSTLEIQRTEQGDSAMYLCASRSGLSGGDTQYFGPGTRLTVL.

The CDR3 spells CASSLGTSGSGGDTQYF. The CDR3 bases are TGTGCCAGCAGCTTAGGGACTAGCGGGAGTGGTGGAGATACGCAGTATTTT. The chain employs TRBV7-2 and TRBJ2-3; 13 bases are a match to TRBD2. This CDR3 has 17 residues. Germline V gives CDR1 SGHTA, CDR2 FQGNSA. Trimming at V came to 1 base and at J to 5 bases, leaving 6 bases not matched to a gene.

This clonotype was observed a few times. DNA for the CDR3: TGTGCCACCAGTGATGAGGGACTGAGCACAGATACGCAGTATTTT. Translating gives CATSDEGLSTDTQYF. The chain recombines TRBV24-1 with TRBJ2-3; weak D call: TRBD2 (6 bases). The germline CDR1 and CDR2 sequences are KGHDR and SFDVKD. The CDR3 is 15 residues long. V gave up 3 bases and J gave up 0 bases, with 9 bases separating them.